This T cell receptor beta chain came from a study of blood T cells in healthy people across ages (dated by TCRdb to 2013 to 2016). Looking at the study overall: In model experiments, roughly one uniquely barcoded TCR beta cDNA molecule per two T cells was captured by template switching. Using deep sequencing normalized with unique cDNA molecular identifiers, the study measured how TCR beta repertoire diversity changes with age. To avoid experimental bias, donors of different ages were spread randomly across the sequencing lanes. Two additional independent replicas of 1 million unique cDNA reads from the same blood draw were analyzed for two donors (one aged 18 to 29 and one aged 80 or older). Donors were grouped into four age groups: young (average roughly 17 years), middle-aged (over 35), aged (about 59) and long-lived (about 89).

Comment on this clonotype: Its specific antigen is unknown. No base-level quality is on record; no much larger clone is a single base apart.

The CDR3 goes from the cysteine to the phenylalanine over 17 residues. Here the CDR3 DNA is all that survives: 51 bases in frame from base 1. Germline trimming amounts to 0 bases on V and 3 bases on J, with 10 as the count of junction bases outside the gene matches. Via the germline V gene, CDR1 is SGHRS and CDR2 YFSETQ. Library preparation employed 5' RACE. The reads were generated on an Illumina HiSeq 2500. A second about 7 to 11 cycle PCR used a sample-barcoded 5' primer and a J-beta primer mix. A unique molecular identifier was introduced onto each TCR beta cDNA molecule by a template-switch 5' adaptor carrying 12 random nucleotides. Each sample yielded at least 2.5 million CDR3-containing paired-end reads. First-strand cDNA synthesis was performed from all RNA using the Mint cDNA synthesis kit, with priming by a TRBC-specific oligonucleotide. All cDNA was treated with uracil-DNA glycosylase and then went through a first 18-cycle PCR with the universal primers M1SS and BC2_uni_R. The source study handled its data this way. Normalization of each sample was performed by random selection of 1 million high-quality reads, each carrying a distinct molecular identifier. Reads with shared molecular identifiers were discarded instead of being binned into consensus sequences. MiTCR, with a Q25 quality threshold and the strictest error-elimination algorithm, was used for CDR3 identification, clonotype clustering and error correction. A nonparametric unseen species model using Euler transformation provided a lower-bound estimate of total TCR beta diversity. The raw public reads went through TCRdb reprocessing: fastp at Q25, MiXCR clone calling, in-frame beta chains kept. Rows are combined by CDR3 protein, so each entry shows the most common genes and DNA. The V and J calls and clone size are TCRdb's, not the authors'. Present in this sample are 850,000 to 950,000 distinct CDR3 sequences, around 30% of which were seen just once. The top ten constitute 17% of the sample.

Donors were 35 to 40 systemically healthy Caucasian individuals from Russia aged roughly 6 to 100 years. Each donor gave ten milliliters of peripheral blood, collected into EDTA-treated Vacutainer tubes. Ficoll-Paque density-gradient centrifugation was used to isolate PBMCs, with at least 6.5 million per sample. Total RNA was extracted from PBMCs with Trizol reagent, with at least 6 micrograms obtained per sample. Naive CD45RAhigh/CD27high T cell percentages were measured by flow cytometry on a PBMC aliquot from every donor. What the authors observed across the whole study: Because donor CMV infection status was unknown, age-related changes in expanded clonotypes were potentially confounded. The percentage of naive T cells measured by flow cytometry correlated strongly with observed TCR beta diversity. Estimates of total diversity based on one million sequenced T cells were regarded as lower bounds and as underestimates. As age increased, observed TCR beta diversity per million T cells dropped in a roughly linear way, and a significant reduction was already evident by age 40. Because profiling used bulk unsorted PBMCs, naive and antigen-experienced compartments could not be compared conclusively. Compared with the aged group, the long-lived group had more naive CD4+ T cells, fewer expanded clones and increased TCR diversity, a pattern suggesting age selection.

The sequencing sample was made of blood. This clonotype was sampled from a woman older than 75 in good health. Rearrangement joined TRBV5-1 to TRBJ1-1; a stretch of 8 junction bases matches TRBD1. The CDR3 reads CASSLGNQGAQDTEAFF. The sequenced DNA is TGCGCCAGCAGCTTGGGTAATCAGGGGGCCCAGGACACTGAAGCTTTCTTT.